The entry that follows covers one TCR beta chain sequence. The sample is drawn from a study of T cells in Graves' hyperthyroidism and ophthalmopathy. Overall study context: Peripheral blood samples were taken at initial diagnosis, prior to any treatment.

The ends were cut back, 9 bases at V and 5 bases at J, with 16 bases in the middle. Germline values: CDR1 LNHDA, CDR2 SQIVND (reference sequence). This CDR3 is built from 13 residues. Amplification of TCR beta CDR3 regions was performed using RNA transcripts as template. A first-round RT-PCR of the TCR CDR3 used the HTBI primer set. TCRdb called the multiplex PCR reads again in MiXCR, with one record for every CDR3 protein. The repertoire has fewer than 900,000 distinct CDR3 sequences, around 19% of them found once; the top ten carry around 15%. The hyperthyroidism patients had all been newly diagnosed, and their disease duration was under 2 months. Their ages ranged from 18 to 65 years. Blood was obtained at the first hyperthyroidism diagnosis, which preceded any ophthalmopathy symptoms.

The chain carries TRBV19 and TRBJ1-2; a weak D match, TRBD1 (5 bases). The TCR comes from a woman in her forties or fifties with Graves' hyperthyroidism that later progressed to Graves' ophthalmopathy. Input material: blood. The CDR3 region is CASLKTGPYGYTF. CDR3 nucleotides: TGTGCCAGCCTGAAAACGGGGCCGTATGGCTACACCTTC.